The entry below gives a single TCR beta chain sequence along with its context. What this receptor recognizes is not known. No much larger clone exists at a distance of one base, and base qualities are not known. Sample time point, as interpreted from the label and publication: peripheral blood 6 weeks after treatment start. A total of 29 patients with locally advanced or metastatic urothelial carcinoma, treated at Memorial Sloan Kettering on a trial protocol, made up the cohort. Peripheral blood mononuclear cells were collected from each patient pretreatment and during treatment, giving between 1 and 8 total time points per patient. The Qiagen DNeasy Blood extraction kit was used to purify genomic DNA from total PBMCs and tumor samples. Collected pretreatment and during treatment, PBMCs were isolated and stored as previously described. Synthetic TCR analog templates were spiked into each PCR so that absolute template abundance could be estimated from read counts. Using the immunoSEQ assay, TCRbeta CDR3 regions were amplified from genomic DNA with bias-controlled V and J gene primers. Sequencing of rearranged TCRbeta segments was done at approximately 20X coverage. On the authors' methods: Sequencing errors were corrected by clustering and CDR3s were annotated against IMGT to assign V, D and J genes. Out-of-frame and stop-codon sequences were excluded, and only productive TCRbeta rearrangements were used in downstream analyses. Clonality was calculated as one minus the Shannon entropy normalized by the log of the number of unique productive sequences. Clones differing between time points or between blood and tumor were identified using Fisher's exact test with Benjamini-Hochberg correction, with an adjusted p below 0.01 applied as the threshold. In TCRdb, the immuneACCESS table is reduced to in-frame sequences with V and J assigned. These tables do not hold every clone; where another copy was compared, an unresolved V gene accounts for under half, and the others remain unexplained. D and trimming come from the DNA, and the V and J calls and clone size come from that table. Recorded for this sample are 53,000 or so clones; 70% to 90% of them occurred a single time. Jointly, the top ten make up 2.4% of the sample.

This sample was included in a study of PD-L1 blockade in urothelial cancer (dated by TCRdb to about 2017). Study-level background: All patients started therapy at some point between 2014 and 2016 and received atezolizumab 1,200 mg intravenously every 3 weeks. About 85% of the roughly 29 patients were identified as males with urothelial cancer of bladder origin, and a prior smoking history was reported by 18 of 29 patients. Progression-free survival longer than 6 months counted as durable clinical benefit, and TCR features were additionally tested against both progression-free and overall survival. Under ten patients achieved durable clinical benefit and some 21 did not. Blood samples gave a median of 141,255 T cells and roughly 83,000 unique TCRs, with a median clonality of approximately 0.08. An ECOG performance status of 0 or 1 was recorded for the patients, and 0 to 3 prior chemotherapy regimens had been received by the patients. Blood samples were analyzed at two time points: 3 weeks after treatment start (second dose) and 6 weeks after treatment start. Somatic, immune and clinical correlates of response to PD-L1 blockade with atezolizumab in urothelial cancer were the focus of an exploratory multi-omic analysis. Twenty-nine patients had pretreatment blood TCR-seq, about 25 had at least one posttreatment blood collection, and about 25 had tumor TCR-seq. In the same patients, pretreatment tumors underwent whole exome sequencing and RNA sequencing in addition to TCR sequencing. Pretreatment tumor samples, along with matched peripheral blood collected serially before and after atezolizumab treatment, underwent TCR sequencing. Overall results and qualifications from the work: At 3 weeks after the start of treatment, tumor-associated TCR clones in peripheral blood had expanded more in patients with durable benefit (n ≈ 20, p = 0.022). Because of the small sample size (n ≈ 31) and the many exploratory analyses performed, the results are intended to be regarded as hypothesis-generating. Improved progression-free and overall survival was associated with having pretreatment peripheral blood TCR clonality below the median.

The source material was PBMCs, sampled around atezolizumab (anti-PD-L1) treatment. This TCR was sampled from a man aged 60 to 75 with urothelial cancer.

Read as DNA, the sequence is TGTGCCAGTAGTATGCAGGCCTATGGCTACACCTTC. This sequence encodes CASSMQAYGYTF. This chain joins TRBV19 to TRBJ1-2, with the D gene uncertain. CDR1 and CDR2, per the germline V gene (reference sequence), are LNHDA and SQIVND. The CDR3 numbers 12 residues from cysteine through phenylalanine. The read is trimmed to its CDR3 DNA, 36 bases read in frame from base 1. V is cut by 3 bases and J by 4 bases, and the space between the germline ends is 6 bases.